Below are 17 T cell receptor beta chains sequenced from a single sample in a study of blood T cell repertoires in COVID-19. Here immunoSEQ multiplex PCR was the method, and the copy in TCRdb shows in-frame clones only, minus some. Among around 310,000 clones listed, 75% to 90% were seen once. The specimen was PBMCs or T cells enriched from blood (not recorded which). The source is a man aged 25 to 45 who had recovered from COVID-19.

This sequence joins TRBV18 and TRBJ2-2, with a possible D match to TRBD1 (6 bases). Germline loops: CDR1 KGHSH, CDR2 LQKENI. Trimming took 3 bases from V and 1 from J, leaving 15 bases between them. The CDR3 runs to 17 residues. CDR3 region: CASSPGWQGKNTGELFF. In nucleotides, the CDR3 is TGTGCCAGCTCACCGGGTTGGCAGGGGAAGAACACCGGGGAGCTGTTTTTT. The whole variable domain, filled in from reference TRBV18 and TRBJ2-2, reads NAGVMQNPRHLVRRRGQEARLRCSPMKGHSHVYWYRQLPEEGLKFMVYLQKENIIDESGMPKERFSAEFPKEGPSILRIQQVVRGDSAAYFCASSPGWQGKNTGELFFGEGSRLTVL.

V usage is TRBV4-1 and J usage is TRBJ2-3; weak D call: TRBD1 (6 bases). The CDR3 covers 15 residues. The ends were cut back, 5 bases at V and 2 bases at J, with 14 bases in the middle. The germline gives CDR1 MGHRA, CDR2 YSYEKL. The CDR3 protein is CASSSYRTDTDTQYF. In DNA form, the CDR3 reads TGCGCCAGCAGCTCTTATCGGACAGACACAGATACGCAGTATTTT.

This sequence joins TRBV27 and TRBJ1-2, with 7 bases matching TRBD1. Germline assignment: CDR1 MNHEY and CDR2 SMNVEV (reference sequence). V shed 5 bases, J shed 6 bases, and the junction held 9 bases outside the gene matches. The CDR3 has 14 amino acids. The CDR3 sequence: CASSVIQGGDGYTF. The DNA for the CDR3 is TGTGCCAGCAGTGTAATTCAGGGGGGAGATGGCTACACCTTC.

The V call is TRBV5-6, the J call TRBJ1-2; D is undetermined. The V and J ends lost 3 bases and 10 bases respectively, with 13 bases between them. Per the germline V gene, CDR1 is SGHDT and CDR2 is YYEEEE. CDR3 length equals 12 residues. CDR3 region: CASSSQDSPYTF. The CDR3 DNA is TGTGCCAGCAGCTCCCAGGATAGTCCCTACACCTTC.

The chain has TRBV19 and TRBJ1-3, with D possibly being TRBD1 (5 bases). CDR3 length: 14 residues. The ends were cut back, 7 bases at V and 3 bases at J, with 13 bases in the middle. The germline V gene has CDR1 LNHDA and CDR2 SQIVND (reference sequence). The CDR3 here is CASMGRGGGNTIYF. CDR3 DNA: TGTGCCAGTATGGGGCGGGGAGGTGGAAACACCATATATTTT.

The J gene is TRBJ2-7, the V gene TRBV11-2; 9 nucleotides align to TRBD2. This CDR3 comprises 15 residues. V lost 6 bases, J lost 3 bases, and 9 bases stayed unmatched. Germline CDR1 is SGHAT and CDR2 is FQNNGV. The CDR3 region is CASRTTAGGDYEQYF. As DNA, the CDR3 is TGTGCCAGCAGAACAACAGCGGGGGGCGACTACGAGCAGTACTTC.

The chain employs TRBV6-5 and TRBJ2-7; 9 nucleotides line up with TRBD1. After removal of 8 bases from V and 0 bases from J, the junction contained 2 bases not matched to a gene. CDR1 MNHEY and CDR2 SVGAGI come from the germline V gene. The CDR3 is 13 amino acids. The CDR3 DNA is TGTGCCAGCTGGGGACAGGGCTCCTACGAGCAGTACTTC. Translation gives CASWGQGSYEQYF.

This clone was observed once. The chain uses TRBV12-1 and TRBJ2-5; the table's D call TRBD2 went unverified against the DNA. TRBV12-1 is a pseudogene locus. The CDR3 spans 13 residues. The CDR3, as DNA: TGTGCCAGCAGCCCCGGAGGGATAGAGACCCAGTACTTC. It translates to CASSPGGIETQYF.

The chain carries TRBV2 and TRBJ1-6; a weak D match, TRBD1 (5 bases). V lost 4 bases and J 6 bases, leaving 7 bases between the germline ends. The CDR3 length is 13 residues. The germline CDR1 and CDR2 sequences are SNHLY and FYNNEI. The CDR3 DNA reads TGTGCCAGCAGTGTACAGGCTAATTCACCCCTCCACTTT. This codes for CASSVQANSPLHF.

This chain uses TRBV6-5 with TRBJ1-2; D not certain. V shed 0 bases and J shed 4 bases, with 9 bases lying between them. The germline CDR1 and CDR2 sequences are MNHEY and SVGAGI. This CDR3 is built from 14 residues. CDR3: CASSYSAALYGYTF. Here the CDR3 DNA reads TGTGCCAGCAGTTACTCAGCGGCCCTCTATGGCTACACCTTC.

The chain joins TRBV4-1 to TRBJ1-2; TRBD1 matches at 7 bases. The germline V gene has CDR1 MGHRA and CDR2 YSYEKL. The CDR3 length is 17 residues. V trimming: 1 base; J trimming: 4 bases; junction bases outside the gene matches: 12. The CDR3 spells CASSQAESPTGPYGYTF. For the CDR3, the DNA is TGCGCCAGCAGCCAAGCGGAGTCCCCGACAGGGCCCTATGGCTACACCTTC.

The chain joins TRBV18 to TRBJ2-1; D is perhaps TRBD1 (6 bases). There are 14 residues in the CDR3. Trimming removed 3 bases from V and 9 bases from J, with 15 bases in between. The germline CDR1 and CDR2 sequences are KGHSH and LQKENI. CDR3 amino acids: CASSPRGINSEQFF. In DNA, the CDR3 is TGTGCCAGCTCACCCAGGGGAATTAACAGTGAGCAGTTCTTC.

This chain uses TRBV2 with TRBJ1-1, with 7 bases identical to TRBD1. Germline values: CDR1 SNHLY, CDR2 FYNNEI. J was trimmed by 1 base and V by 9 bases; bases with no gene match: 14. The CDR3 covers 16 residues. CDR3 residues: CASNLLPGQQNTEAFF. CDR3 nucleotides: TGTGCCAGTAACCTACTGCCGGGACAGCAGAACACTGAAGCTTTCTTT.

The J gene is TRBJ2-1, the V gene TRBV19; D is ambiguous. Germline CDR1 reads LNHDA; CDR2 reads SQIVND (reference sequence). The CDR3 spans 17 residues. Trimming took off 2 bases at V and 4 bases at J, with 18 bases between the two ends. CDR3 DNA: TGTGCCAGTAGTATATTTCATAAGCCGCAATATTACAATGAGCAGTTCTTC. It codes for CASSIFHKPQYYNEQFF.

The genes are TRBV6-2 or TRBV6-3 and TRBJ1-5, with 9 bases fitting TRBD1. The CDR3 has 19 residues. V was pared by 2 bases and J by 0 bases, with 11 bases of the junction left unmatched. Looked up from germline, CDR1 is MNHEY and CDR2 is SVGEGT. The CDR3 here is CASSYIVGQGSTSNQPQHF. The DNA of the CDR3 is TGTGCCAGCAGTTACATTGTGGGACAGGGATCAACTAGCAATCAGCCCCAGCATTTT.

The genes are TRBV4-1 and TRBJ2-7; perhaps TRBD1 as D (6 bases). Germline V CDR1 and CDR2: MGHRA, YSYEKL. The CDR3 covers 15 residues. The V and J ends lost 3 bases and 1 base respectively, with 13 bases between them. The CDR3 coding sequence is TGCGCCAGCAGCCAGCGGACAGCGTCTTCCTACGAGCAGTACTTC. This encodes CASSQRTASSYEQYF.

This clone was detected only once. V is TRBV15 and J is TRBJ1-2, with 10 nucleotides matching TRBD1. In germline, CDR1 is LNHNV, CDR2 YYDKDF (reference sequence). V shed 2 bases, J shed 7 bases, and the junction held 7 bases outside the gene matches. The CDR3 is made up of 15 amino acids. For the CDR3, the DNA is TGTGCCACCAGCAGAAACCGGGGACAGGGGAGTGGCTACACCTTC. This codes for CATSRNRGQGSGYTF. The complete variable domain, with remaining parts taken from reference TRBV15 and TRBJ1-2, reads DAMVIQNPRYQVTQFGKPVTLSCSQTLNHNVMYWYQQKSSQAPKLLFHYYDKDFNNEADTPDNFQSRRPNTSFCFLDIRSPGLGDTAMYLCATSRNRGQGSGYTFGSGTRLTVV.